This entry concerns a single T cell receptor beta chain. Its cognate antigen is unknown. The source of the sample is a study of cytomegalovirus exposure and HLA in healthy donors. Study findings and constraints: A later analysis reportedly found that, within productive TCRs, an Asian-associated ancestry cluster had fewer N-insertions than the mean observed across the approximately 700 donors.

CDR3 length: 14 amino acids. V dropped 1 base and J dropped 4; count of bases not matched to a gene: 1. CDR1 and CDR2 from the germline V gene are SGHNT and YYREEE (reference sequence). Primers: 60 Vbeta forward and 13 Jbeta reverse. Profiled with immunoSEQ multiplex PCR; TCRdb holds only in-frame clones, not every one. The repertoire holds about 120,000 clones, with over 75% as singletons. The sequenced sample consisted of PBMCs. V usage is TRBV5-4 and J usage is TRBJ1-5; 8 bases map to TRBD1. The sequence derives from a male donor in good health and CMV-seropositive. For the CDR3, the DNA is TGTGCCAGCAGCTTGCAGGGGGCGAATCAGCCCCAGCATTTT. Amino acids: CASSLQGANQPQHF.